Detailed here is one T cell receptor (beta chain). Antigen: not known. A CD45RO/CCR7/CD25/CD127/CD95/CD27 panel sorted naive, central memory, regulatory and stem cell-like memory CD4+ cells. Populations obtained by sorting all exceeded 98% purity. The CDR3 is 15 residues long. With V trimmed by 6 bases and J by 4 bases, 5 bases remained unmatched. Germline-derived CDR1 and CDR2 are SNHLY and FYNNEI. What was sequenced were expressed TCRB transcripts, since all of the isolated RNA had been reverse transcribed. Profiled with immunoSEQ multiplex PCR; TCRdb holds only in-frame clones, not every one. The sample includes hundreds of thousands of clones, about 14% of them seen just once. This specimen comes from a study of beta chain features in type 1 diabetes. On the study more broadly: Examined across all samples were roughly 110,000,000 sorted cells.

Study-wide results and caveats: HLA influence on TCRB rearrangement stayed unresolved here.

The TCR sequence derives from a man between 18 and 35 years old in good health. Sequencing was performed on naive CD4+ T cells from blood. This sequence joins TRBV2 and TRBJ2-3, with 12 bases lining up with TRBD2. CDR3 sequence reads: CASRRTSGKSDTQYF. Written as DNA, the CDR3 is TGTGCCAGCAGGCGGACTAGCGGGAAGTCAGATACGCAGTATTTT.